One and the same sample provided the 28 T cell receptor beta chains below, sequenced in a study of T cells in Graves' hyperthyroidism and ophthalmopathy. Amplification of TCR beta CDR3 regions was performed using RNA transcripts as template. HTBI primers were used for first-round RT-PCR of the TCR CDR3. TCRdb reprocessed the multiplex PCR reads with MiXCR, giving one entry per CDR3 protein. The sample shows around 530,000 distinct CDR3 sequences, roughly 18% of them seen only once. Sequencing was done on a sample of blood. These receptors were taken from a woman aged 18-35 years with Graves' ophthalmopathy.

This clonotype has a count of ten or more. The chain recombines TRBV28 with TRBJ1-4; D perhaps matches TRBD1 (5 bases). V was clipped by 8 bases and J by 8 bases, with 15 bases between them. CDR3 length: 13 residues. Germline-derived CDR1 and CDR2 are MDHEN and SYDVKM. For the CDR3, the DNA is TGTGCCAGCCGGTGGGGGGGAGGGGAAAAACTGTTTTTT. Its protein product is CASRWGGGEKLFF.

This clonotype came up many times. This rearrangement joins TRBV28 to TRBJ1-1, with 7 bases fitting TRBD1. V shed 5 bases, J shed 0 bases, and the junction held 9 bases outside the gene matches. The CDR3 has 16 residues. Germline V CDR1 and CDR2: MDHEN, SYDVKM. CDR3 in amino acids: CASSLTGKIMNTEAFF. The CDR3 nucleotides are TGTGCCAGCAGTCTGACAGGGAAAATCATGAACACTGAAGCTTTCTTT.

This clonotype has only a few counts. The V gene is TRBV29-1, the J gene TRBJ2-1; TRBD2 agrees at 8 bases. Trimming removed 4 bases from V and 3 bases from J; junction bases left unmatched: 11. This CDR3 is 16 amino acids long. The germline gives CDR1 SQVTM, CDR2 ANQGSEA. CDR3 nucleotide sequence: TGCAGCGTTGCGGGGGGGGCGGGATTTTTCTACAATGAGCAGTTCTTC. Translated, it gives CSVAGGAGFFYNEQFF.

V gene TRBV18 combines with J gene TRBJ2-2; D is ambiguous. The V gene's germline CDR1 is KGHSH and CDR2 LQKENI. The CDR3 loop spans 16 amino acids. Trimming cost V 0 bases and J 4 bases, with 12 bases left between them. CDR3 amino acids: CASSPPVAESTGELFF. CDR3 nucleotides: TGTGCCAGCTCACCACCGGTGGCAGAAAGCACCGGGGAGCTGTTTTTT.

The genes are TRBV19 and TRBJ1-5; D is ambiguous. The CDR3 covers 22 residues. Germline V gives CDR1 LNHDA, CDR2 SQIVND (reference sequence). V was trimmed by 2 bases and J by 0 bases, leaving 29 bases between them. CDR3 amino acids: CASSIRSPYRLDGENSNQPQHF. The CDR3 region has the DNA TGTGCCAGTAGTATACGGAGCCCTTACCGCTTGGATGGCGAAAATAGCAATCAGCCCCAGCATTTT.

The chain couples TRBV6-2 or TRBV6-3 to TRBJ1-5; D gene uncertain. There are 15 residues in the CDR3. V dropped 0 bases and J dropped 1 base, with 7 bases sitting between them. Germline CDR1 MNHEY, CDR2 SVGEGT. The CDR3 DNA sequence: TGTGCCAGCAGTTACTCTGGGGTCAGCAATCAGCCCCAGCATTTT. Its translation: CASSYSGVSNQPQHF.

The chain joins TRBV5-1 to TRBJ2-5; 14 bases are shared with TRBD2. CDR1 and CDR2 from the germline V gene are SGHRS and YFSETQ. This CDR3 comprises 18 residues. The ends lost 3 bases at V and 4 bases at J; junction bases unmatched: 11. The CDR3 region has the DNA TGCGCCAGCAGCTCCTCGACTAGCGGGGGGGTCCGGGGAGAGACCCAGTACTTC. Translation gives CASSSSTSGGVRGETQYF.

The rearrangement uses TRBV20-1 and TRBJ2-7; D gene unclear. Germline CDR1 reads DFQATT; CDR2 reads SNEGSKA (reference sequence). The CDR3 contains 13 residues. V was shortened by 1 base and J by 3 bases, with 10 bases between the two germline ends. The CDR3, as DNA: TGCAGTGCTAGAGTAGCCGGTAACTACGAGCAGTACTTC. Its translation is CSARVAGNYEQYF.

The V call is TRBV5-1, the J call TRBJ1-1; D gene ambiguous. The V gene's germline CDR1 is SGHRS and CDR2 YFSETQ. Trimming took off 0 bases at V and 0 bases at J, with 6 bases between the two ends. This CDR3 is built from 14 residues. CDR3 nucleotides: TGCGCCAGCAGCTTGGTCACGATGAACACTGAAGCTTTCTTT. This codes for CASSLVTMNTEAFF. Complete variable domain (other parts from reference TRBV5-1 and TRBJ1-1): KAGVTQTPRYLIKTRGQQVTLSCSPISGHRSVSWYQQTPGQGLQFLFEYFSETQRNKGNFPGRFSGRQFSNSRSEMNVSTLELGDSALYLCASSLVTMNTEAFFGQGTRLTVV.

This clonotype was seen ten or more times. V usage is TRBV10-3 and J usage is TRBJ2-7; TRBD2 is a possible D gene (5 bases). Between the trimmed V and J ends, which lost 2 bases and 6 bases, there was a span of 17 bases. Germline values: CDR1 ENHRY, CDR2 SYGVKD. The CDR3 runs to 15 residues. Here the CDR3 DNA reads TGTGCCATCAGTGAGACGGAGGCCCTGGCGGGCGAGCAGTACTTC. Protein product: CAISETEALAGEQYF.

This clonotype appeared many times. One junction end disagrees with the germline gene, perhaps due to a read error. The rearrangement uses TRBV2 and TRBJ2-2, with 11 bases that match TRBD1. CDR1 and CDR2 from the germline V gene are SNHLY and FYNNEI. CDR3 length: 14 amino acids. The CDR3 nucleotides read TGTGCCAGCGGACAGGGGGCGAACGCCGGGGAGCTGTTTTTT. Translation gives CASGQGANAGELFF.

This clonotype occurred many times. This chain connects TRBV6-1 to TRBJ1-5; a possible D gene is TRBD1 (6 bases). Germline assignment: CDR1 MNHNS and CDR2 SASEGT. V gave up 5 bases and J gave up 7 bases, with 15 bases separating them. There are 14 residues in the CDR3. The CDR3 DNA reads TGTGCCAGCAGTTTAGGACAGTTTGGCCAGCCCCAGCATTTT. Protein sequence: CASSLGQFGQPQHF.

Many counts were recorded for this clonotype. The V and J genes are TRBV11-1 and TRBJ1-1, with 10 bases identical to TRBD1. The CDR3 spans 12 residues. CDR1 is SGHAT and CDR2 is FQDESV in the germline V gene (reference sequence). Germline trimming cut 8 bases from V and 8 bases from J; bases unmatched to any gene: 5. The CDR3 here is CASQGQGREAFF. Written as DNA, the CDR3 is TGTGCCAGCCAGGGACAGGGGCGAGAAGCTTTCTTT.

Only a few counts were recorded for this clonotype. This rearrangement joins TRBV10-3 to TRBJ1-1; perhaps TRBD1 as D (5 bases). CDR3 length equals 16 residues. V was clipped by 4 bases and J by 1 base, with 16 bases between them. Per the germline V gene, CDR1 is ENHRY and CDR2 is SYGVKD. CDR3 in DNA: TGTGCCATCAGTGCCGCTTCAGGGACCGCGAACACTGAAGCTTTCTTT. Amino acid sequence: CAISAASGTANTEAFF.

At least ten counts were recorded for this clonotype. The chain employs TRBV28 and TRBJ2-1, with D tentatively TRBD1 or TRBD2 (5 bases each). Trimming left V 4 bases short and J 0 bases short, with 16 bases between. CDR1 is MDHEN, CDR2 SYDVKM, per germline. The CDR3 has 17 residues. CDR3 amino acids: CASSYGRTGLSYNEQFF. CDR3 bases: TGTGCCAGCAGTTATGGCCGCACGGGGCTCTCCTACAATGAGCAGTTCTTC.

This clonotype was seen only a few times. The chain is built from TRBV28 and TRBJ1-4, with 8 bases fitting TRBD1. There are 12 residues in the CDR3. The trim removed 6 bases at V and 10 bases at J, leaving 4 bases unmatched. Germline-derived CDR1 and CDR2 are MDHEN and SYDVKM. The DNA for the CDR3 is TGTGCCAGCAGAACAGGGGGTACAAAACTGTTTTTT. It specifies CASRTGGTKLFF.

This clonotype was observed a single time. Since no conserved phenylalanine or tryptophan closes the CDR3, a read error is the likely cause. This sequence joins TRBV18 and TRBJ2-7; the D is unclear. This CDR3 contains 11 residues. V shed 1 base and J shed 3 bases, with 1 base lying between them. CDR1 and CDR2 (germline): KGHSH, LQKENI. The CDR3, as DNA: TGTGCCAGCTCACCACGCTACGAGCAGTACCTC. Its protein is CASSPRYEQYL.

This clonotype was seen a few times. In nucleotides, the CDR3 is TGCAGTGCTACCCTTACTAGCGGGCTACCCTACGAGCAGTACTTC. Its protein is CSATLTSGLPYEQYF. The chain employs TRBV20-1 and TRBJ2-7; 9 nucleotides line up with TRBD2. V lost 4 bases, J lost 2 bases, and 9 bases stayed unmatched. Germline V lookup: CDR1 DFQATT, CDR2 SNEGSKA (reference sequence). The CDR3 has 15 amino acids.

CDR3 region: CASSPLPGLALAYEQYF. CDR3 DNA: TGTGCCAGCAGTCCTCTGCCGGGACTAGCTCTGGCCTACGAGCAGTACTTC. The chain couples TRBV5-6 to TRBJ2-7; 9 bases map to TRBD2. The J segment lost 2 bases and the V segment lost 5 bases, leaving 14 bases of the junction unmatched. The CDR3 runs 17 residues. In germline, CDR1 is SGHDT, CDR2 YYEEEE.

This clonotype has a count of ten or more. The chain employs TRBV30 and TRBJ2-1; D is possibly TRBD1 (6 bases). The CDR3 is 15 residues long. Germline V CDR1 and CDR2: GTSNPN, SVGIG (reference sequence). V lost 3 bases and J lost 4, with 16 bases in between. CDR3 loop: CAWRASGTKYNEQFF. For the CDR3, the DNA is TGTGCCTGGAGAGCCTCGGGGACAAAATACAATGAGCAGTTCTTC.

The rearrangement joins TRBV7-3 to TRBJ2-5, with TRBD2 matching 11 bases. CDR3 length: 18 amino acids. Germline values: CDR1 SGHTA, CDR2 FQGTGA. With 0 bases clipped from V and 4 bases from J, the junction kept 10 bases outside the gene matches. The CDR3 is CASSLTPLSGRAPETQYF. The CDR3 DNA is TGTGCCAGCAGCTTAACGCCCCTTAGCGGGAGGGCCCCAGAGACCCAGTACTTC.

This chain links TRBV4-3 with TRBJ2-1; 13 nucleotides match TRBD2. Germline lookup yields CDR1 LGHNA and CDR2 YSLEER. The CDR3 spans 15 residues. V trimming: 4 bases; J trimming: 8 bases; junction bases outside the gene matches: 5. In nucleotides, the CDR3 is TGCGCCAGCAGCCCCGGGACTAGCGGGATGGATGAGCAGTTCTTC. The encoded protein is CASSPGTSGMDEQFF.

A word on this clonotype: Germline is not matched at one junction end, which may reflect a read error. V is TRBV28 and J is TRBJ2-1, with a tentative D call TRBD2 (7 bases). The CDR3 is 16 residues long. Germline V gene lookup returns CDR1 MDHEN and CDR2 SYDVKM. CDR3 loop: CASSQDKAGAGNEQFF. The DNA of the CDR3 is TGCGCCAGCAGCCAAGATAAGGCGGGGGCAGGGAATGAGCAGTTCTTC. The whole variable domain, remainder taken from reference TRBV28 and TRBJ2-1, is DVKVTQSSRYLVKRTGEKVFLECVQDMDHENMFWYRQDPGLGLRLIYFSYDVKMKEKGDIPEGYSVSREKKERFSLILESASTNQTSMYLCASSQDKAGAGNEQFFGPGTRLTVL.

This clonotype was seen repeatedly, ten times or more. The V call is TRBV30, the J call TRBJ2-2, with D maybe TRBD1 (5 bases). Per germline, CDR1 GTSNPN and CDR2 SVGIG (reference sequence). Between the trimmed V and J ends, which lost 2 bases and 1 base, there was a span of 5 bases. The CDR3 is 13 residues long. The CDR3 DNA is TGTGCCTGGAGTCAGGGGAACACCGGGGAGCTGTTTTTT. Protein product: CAWSQGNTGELFF.

This clonotype was counted at least ten times. The chain couples TRBV28 to TRBJ2-7; 7 nucleotides match TRBD1. J was trimmed by 3 bases and V by 4 bases; bases with no gene match: 6. This CDR3 has 14 residues. The germline CDR1 and CDR2 sequences are MDHEN and SYDVKM. CDR3 region: CASSSGQEFYEQYF. The CDR3 DNA sequence: TGTGCCAGCAGTTCCGGACAGGAGTTCTACGAGCAGTACTTC. The full variable domain, rest sourced from reference TRBV28 and TRBJ2-7, is DVKVTQSSRYLVKRTGEKVFLECVQDMDHENMFWYRQDPGLGLRLIYFSYDVKMKEKGDIPEGYSVSREKKERFSLILESASTNQTSMYLCASSSGQEFYEQYFGPGTRLTVT.

This clonotype was counted only a few times. V usage is TRBV25-1 and J usage is TRBJ1-1; a weak D match, TRBD1 (6 bases). Trimming shortened V by 2 bases and J by 5 bases, and 21 bases separated the two germline ends. This CDR3 has 17 residues. The germline V gene encodes CDR1 MGHDK and CDR2 SYGVNS. CDR3 protein: CASSELPGGAGDTEAFF. The CDR3 DNA reads TGTGCCAGCAGTGAACTCCCCGGGGGGGCCGGTGATACTGAAGCTTTCTTT.

The gene calls are TRBV20-1 and TRBJ2-1; 8 bases align to TRBD2. The junction had 7 bases not matched to a gene; V was cut back by 2 bases and J by 4 bases. This CDR3 has 15 residues. Germline assignment: CDR1 DFQATT and CDR2 SNEGSKA (reference sequence). CDR3 protein: CSARRSGSRYNEQFF. CDR3 sequence (DNA): TGCAGTGCTAGACGGAGCGGGAGTCGGTACAATGAGCAGTTCTTC.

The V gene is TRBV7-3, the J gene TRBJ2-1; 12 bases fit TRBD2. Trimming removed 5 bases from V and 6 bases from J; junction bases left unmatched: 8. The CDR3 contains 16 residues. Germline V gives CDR1 SGHTA, CDR2 FQGTGA. The chain's CDR3 is CASSPTASGGANEQFF. The CDR3 DNA reads TGTGCCAGCAGCCCAACGGCTAGCGGGGGGGCCAATGAGCAGTTCTTC.